This is a list of T cell receptor beta chains from one sample in a study of vaccination and CD4 T cells after COVID-19. Their recognized antigens are unknown. TCRdb itself ran the PCR reads through MiXCR, one entry per CDR3 protein. The sample lists about 12,000 distinct CDR3 sequences, roughly 26% occurring once. This specimen consisted of CD4+ T cells from blood, cultured in vitro, obtained before SARS-CoV-2 vaccination. The receptors stem from a human donor who received a COVID-19 vaccine. Each CDR3 is given with its conserved first and last residue. A D gene is named only where the DNA matches it firmly. Size tells how often a clone was seen (once, few, many) or the class of an expanded clone, and some rows leave it out.

j_gene: TRBJ2-7; v_gene: TRBV12-3/TRBV12-4; abundance: NA; d_gene: NA; CDR3aa: CASSLTGTKHEQYF; CDR3nt: TGTGCCAGCAGTTTGACCGGGACCAAACACGAGCAGTACTTC
j_gene: TRBJ2-7; v_gene: TRBV20-1; abundance: few; d_gene: TRBD1; CDR3aa: CSAPPGQGTYEQYF; CDR3nt: TGCAGTGCACCGCCCGGACAGGGGACCTACGAGCAGTACTTC
j_gene: TRBJ2-3; v_gene: TRBV20-1; abundance: NA; d_gene: NA; CDR3aa: CSATTLGDTQYF; CDR3nt: TGCAGTGCTACAACCCTCGGAGATACGCAGTATTTT
j_gene: TRBJ2-7; v_gene: TRBV6-1; abundance: NA; d_gene: NA; CDR3aa: CASSEAVAATYEQYF; CDR3nt: TGTGCCAGCAGTGAAGCGGTGGCCGCAACCTACGAGCAGTACTTC
j_gene: TRBJ1-1; v_gene: TRBV2; abundance: NA; d_gene: NA; CDR3aa: CASRTASMNTEAFF; CDR3nt: TGTGCCAGCAGGACGGCTTCCATGAACACTGAAGCTTTCTTT
j_gene: TRBJ2-1; v_gene: TRBV7-5; abundance: few; d_gene: NA; CDR3aa: CISVSEPQAGSSYNEQFF; CDR3nt: NA
j_gene: TRBJ2-3; v_gene: TRBV4-2; abundance: NA; d_gene: NA; CDR3aa: CASSRGGQGTVGTDTQYF; CDR3nt: TGTGCCAGCAGCCGGGGCGGGCAGGGGACCGTGGGCACAGATACGCAGTATTTT
j_gene: TRBJ1-6; v_gene: TRBV7-9; abundance: few; d_gene: TRBD1; CDR3aa: CASSFGTADNSPLHF; CDR3nt: TGTGCCAGCAGCTTCGGGACAGCTGATAATTCACCCCTCCACTTT
j_gene: TRBJ1-3; v_gene: TRBV28; abundance: NA; d_gene: TRBD1; CDR3aa: CASRGQGGSNTIYF; CDR3nt: TGTGCCAGCAGAGGACAGGGGGGAAGCAACACCATATATTTT
j_gene: TRBJ2-7; v_gene: TRBV4-1; abundance: NA; d_gene: NA; CDR3aa: CASSQDFLPGPSYEQYF; CDR3nt: TGCGCCAGCAGCCAAGACTTTCTACCGGGACCATCCTACGAGCAGTACTTC
j_gene: TRBJ2-5; v_gene: TRBV20-1; abundance: NA; d_gene: TRBD2; CDR3aa: CSAKPGSGGLQETQYF; CDR3nt: TGCAGTGCTAAGCCCGGAAGCGGGGGGCTTCAAGAGACCCAGTACTTC
j_gene: TRBJ2-3; v_gene: TRBV9; abundance: NA; d_gene: NA; CDR3aa: CASTAGPLSLDTQYF; CDR3nt: TGTGCCAGCACCGCGGGACCCCTAAGCCTAGATACGCAGTATTTT
j_gene: TRBJ1-1; v_gene: TRBV20-1; abundance: medium-sized; d_gene: NA; CDR3aa: CSAQNTEAFF; CDR3nt: TGCAGTGCTCAGAACACTGAAGCTTTCTTT